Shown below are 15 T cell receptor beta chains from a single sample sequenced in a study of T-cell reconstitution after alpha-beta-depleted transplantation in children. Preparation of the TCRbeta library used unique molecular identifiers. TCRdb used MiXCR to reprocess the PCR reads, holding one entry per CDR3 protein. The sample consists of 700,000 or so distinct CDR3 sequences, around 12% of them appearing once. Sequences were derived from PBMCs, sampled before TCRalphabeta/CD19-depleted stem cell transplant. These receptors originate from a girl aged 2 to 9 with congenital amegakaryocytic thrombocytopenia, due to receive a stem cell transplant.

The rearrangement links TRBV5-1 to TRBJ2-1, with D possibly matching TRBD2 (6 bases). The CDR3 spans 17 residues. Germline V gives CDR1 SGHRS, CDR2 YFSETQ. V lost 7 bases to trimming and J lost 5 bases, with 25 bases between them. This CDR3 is CASSSLMGGLKDNEQFF. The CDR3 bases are TGCGCCAGCTCCTCTCTAATGGGGGGACTTAAGGACAATGAGCAGTTCTTC.

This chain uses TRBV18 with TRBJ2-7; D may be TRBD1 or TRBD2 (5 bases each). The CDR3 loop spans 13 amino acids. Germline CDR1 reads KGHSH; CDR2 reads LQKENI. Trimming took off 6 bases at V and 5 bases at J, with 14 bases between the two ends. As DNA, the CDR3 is TGTGCCAGCTCCTGGGGGAGAAAAAACGAGCAGTACTTC. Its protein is CASSWGRKNEQYF. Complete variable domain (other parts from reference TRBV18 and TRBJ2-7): NAGVMQNPRHLVRRRGQEARLRCSPMKGHSHVYWYRQLPEEGLKFMVYLQKENIIDESGMPKERFSAEFPKEGPSILRIQQVVRGDSAAYFCASSWGRKNEQYFGPGTRLTVT.

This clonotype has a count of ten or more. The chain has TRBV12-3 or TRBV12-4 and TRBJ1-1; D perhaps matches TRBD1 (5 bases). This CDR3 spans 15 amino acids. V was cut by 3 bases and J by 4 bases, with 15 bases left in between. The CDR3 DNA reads TGTGCCAGCAGTTTCGTGAGGGGATGGGGCACTGAAGCTTTCTTT. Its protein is CASSFVRGWGTEAFF.

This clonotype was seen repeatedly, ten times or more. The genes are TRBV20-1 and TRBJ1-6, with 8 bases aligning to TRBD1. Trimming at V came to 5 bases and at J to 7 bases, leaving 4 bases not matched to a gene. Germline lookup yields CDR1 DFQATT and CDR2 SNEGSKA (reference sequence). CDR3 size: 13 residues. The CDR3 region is CSAVDRANSPLHF. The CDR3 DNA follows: TGCAGTGCTGTGGACAGGGCGAATTCACCCCTCCACTTT.

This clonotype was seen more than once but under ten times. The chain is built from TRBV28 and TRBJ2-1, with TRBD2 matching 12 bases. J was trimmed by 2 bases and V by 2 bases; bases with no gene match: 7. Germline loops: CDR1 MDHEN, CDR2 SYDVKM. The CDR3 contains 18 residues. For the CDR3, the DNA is TGTGCCAGCAGTTTAGCTAGCGGGAGGGATCTCACCTACAATGAGCAGTTCTTC. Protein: CASSLASGRDLTYNEQFF.

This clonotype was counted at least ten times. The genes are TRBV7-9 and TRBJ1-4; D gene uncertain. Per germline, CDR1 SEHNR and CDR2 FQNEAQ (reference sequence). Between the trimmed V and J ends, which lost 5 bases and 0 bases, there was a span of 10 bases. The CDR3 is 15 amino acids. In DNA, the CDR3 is TGTGCCAGCAGCCCTGTGAAAGCAACTAATGAAAAACTGTTTTTT. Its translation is CASSPVKATNEKLFF.

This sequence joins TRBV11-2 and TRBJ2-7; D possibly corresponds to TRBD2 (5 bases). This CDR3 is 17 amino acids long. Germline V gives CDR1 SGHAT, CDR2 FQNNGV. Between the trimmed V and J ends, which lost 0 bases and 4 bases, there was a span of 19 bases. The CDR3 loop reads CASSLESRSSWFYEQYF. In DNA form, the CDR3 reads TGTGCCAGCAGCTTAGAGTCGAGGTCTAGCTGGTTTTACGAGCAGTACTTC.

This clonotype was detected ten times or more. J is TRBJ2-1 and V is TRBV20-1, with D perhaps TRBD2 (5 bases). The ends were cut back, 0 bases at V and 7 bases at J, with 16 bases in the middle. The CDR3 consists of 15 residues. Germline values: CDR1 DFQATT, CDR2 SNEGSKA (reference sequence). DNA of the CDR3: TGCAGTGCTAGAGACTGGAGGAGCACGGTAAATGAGCAGTTCTTC. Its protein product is CSARDWRSTVNEQFF.

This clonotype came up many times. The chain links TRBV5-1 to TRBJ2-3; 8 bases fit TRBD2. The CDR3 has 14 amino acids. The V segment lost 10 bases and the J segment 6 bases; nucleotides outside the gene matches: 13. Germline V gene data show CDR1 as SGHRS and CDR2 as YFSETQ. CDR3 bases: TGCGCCTGCAAGGGGACTAGTCGTCCGGATACGCAGTATTTT. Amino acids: CACKGTSRPDTQYF.

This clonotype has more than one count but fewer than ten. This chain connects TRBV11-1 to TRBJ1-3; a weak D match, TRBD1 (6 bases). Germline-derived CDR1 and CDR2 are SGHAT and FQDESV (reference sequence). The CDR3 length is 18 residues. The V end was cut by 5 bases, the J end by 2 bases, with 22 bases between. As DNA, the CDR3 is TGTGCCAGCAGCATATACACCCACAGGGAATCTACTGGAAACACCATATATTTT. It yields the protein CASSIYTHRESTGNTIYF.

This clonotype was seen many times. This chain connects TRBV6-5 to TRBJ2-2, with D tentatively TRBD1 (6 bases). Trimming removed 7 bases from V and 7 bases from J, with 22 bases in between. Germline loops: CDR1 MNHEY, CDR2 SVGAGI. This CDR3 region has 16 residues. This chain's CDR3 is CASTTNAQGRGGELFF. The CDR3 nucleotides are TGTGCCAGCACTACTAACGCACAGGGTCGAGGCGGGGAGCTGTTTTTT.

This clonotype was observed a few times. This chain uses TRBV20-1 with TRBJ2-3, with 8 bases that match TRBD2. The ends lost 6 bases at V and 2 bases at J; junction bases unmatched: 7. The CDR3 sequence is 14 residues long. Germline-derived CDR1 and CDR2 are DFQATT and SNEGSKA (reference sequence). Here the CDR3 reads CSAKIAGITDTQYF. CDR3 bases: TGCAGTGCCAAGATAGCGGGGATCACAGATACGCAGTATTTT.

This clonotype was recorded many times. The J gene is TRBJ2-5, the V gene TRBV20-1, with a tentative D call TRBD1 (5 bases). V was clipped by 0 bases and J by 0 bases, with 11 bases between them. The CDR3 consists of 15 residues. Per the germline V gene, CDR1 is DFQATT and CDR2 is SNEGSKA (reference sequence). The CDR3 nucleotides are TGCAGTGCTAGAGATCCTAGGGGCTACCAAGAGACCCAGTACTTC. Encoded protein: CSARDPRGYQETQYF.

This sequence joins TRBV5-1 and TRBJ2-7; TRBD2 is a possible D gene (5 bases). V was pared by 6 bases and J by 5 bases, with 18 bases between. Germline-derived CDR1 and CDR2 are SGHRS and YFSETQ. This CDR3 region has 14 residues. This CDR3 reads CASTRGSSNDEQYF. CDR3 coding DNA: TGCGCCAGCACCCGGGGTTCCAGCAATGACGAGCAGTACTTC.

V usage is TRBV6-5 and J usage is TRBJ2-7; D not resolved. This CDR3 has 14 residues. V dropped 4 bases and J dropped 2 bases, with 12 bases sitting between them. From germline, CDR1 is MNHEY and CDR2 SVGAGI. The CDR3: CASSFDPNTYEQYF. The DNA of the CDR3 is TGTGCCAGCAGTTTTGACCCAAACACCTACGAGCAGTACTTC.